A single sample is the source of the 6 T cell receptor beta chains below, sequenced in a study of PD-1 blockade in classical Hodgkin lymphoma. Following autologous stem cell transplantation, relapse occurred in every patient, and exposure to brentuximab vedotin varied. Isolation of CD4+ T cells from thawed PBMCs was performed by magnetic negative selection. Generated by immunoSEQ multiplex PCR, the TCRdb table keeps only in-frame clones and is missing some. The sample contains 30,000 to 35,000 clones, over 75% of which appear only once. The sequencing here drew on CD4+ T cells from blood, taken at baseline. The receptors were gathered from a human donor with classical Hodgkin lymphoma.

The chain employs TRBV18 and TRBJ1-4; D may be TRBD1 (6 bases). With 3 bases removed from V and 3 bases from J, the gap between germline ends came to 17 bases. The CDR3 has 17 amino acids. CDR1 and CDR2 (germline): KGHSH, LQKENI. The CDR3 here is CASSPEVMGAPNEKLFF. CDR3 nucleotides: TGTGCCAGCTCACCGGAGGTCATGGGGGCTCCTAATGAAAAACTGTTTTTT.

The rearrangement links TRBV29-1 to TRBJ1-2; possible D gene TRBD1, 6 bases. V gave up 4 bases and J gave up 3 bases, with 21 bases separating them. Germline CDR1 and CDR2: SQVTM and ANQGSEA. The CDR3 covers 16 residues. CDR3 in DNA: TGCAGCGTTGGAAGTGGGGGCAGGGGCGTCGACTATGGCTACACCTTC. Protein product: CSVGSGGRGVDYGYTF.

This clone was observed a single time. J is TRBJ2-5 and V is TRBV27; D not certain. Trimming stripped 4 bases from V and 7 bases from J, with 22 bases between. From germline, CDR1 is MNHEY and CDR2 SMNVEV (reference sequence). CDR3 size: 16 residues. CDR3 nucleotides: TGTGCCAGCAGTTCCCCCGTCAGCGACCCGGTGAGGACCCAGTACTTC. Residues: CASSSPVSDPVRTQYF.

The chain is built from TRBV15 and TRBJ1-2; no definite D call. The V gene's germline CDR1 is LNHNV and CDR2 YYDKDF (reference sequence). V was cut by 2 bases and J by 4 bases, with 11 bases left in between. The CDR3 length is 14 residues. In nucleotides, the CDR3 is TGTGCCACCAGCAGATCTCAACGGCGCTATGGCTACACCTTC. Translating it yields CATSRSQRRYGYTF.

The chain employs TRBV30 and TRBJ1-5; D may be TRBD1 (5 bases). This CDR3 spans 12 amino acids. Germline CDR1 GTSNPN, CDR2 SVGIG (reference sequence). The V end was cut by 1 base, the J end by 8 bases, with 9 bases between. The CDR3 loop is CAWSGKTEPQHF. For the CDR3, the DNA is TGTGCCTGGAGTGGAAAGACAGAGCCCCAGCATTTT.

The chain is built from TRBV15 and TRBJ2-5; no definite D call. V shed 1 base and J shed 5 bases, with 5 bases lying between them. There are 12 residues in the CDR3. The V gene's germline CDR1 is LNHNV and CDR2 YYDKDF (reference sequence). In DNA, the CDR3 is TGTGCCACCAGCAGAGGTCAGGAGACCCAGTACTTC. This gives the protein CATSRGQETQYF.